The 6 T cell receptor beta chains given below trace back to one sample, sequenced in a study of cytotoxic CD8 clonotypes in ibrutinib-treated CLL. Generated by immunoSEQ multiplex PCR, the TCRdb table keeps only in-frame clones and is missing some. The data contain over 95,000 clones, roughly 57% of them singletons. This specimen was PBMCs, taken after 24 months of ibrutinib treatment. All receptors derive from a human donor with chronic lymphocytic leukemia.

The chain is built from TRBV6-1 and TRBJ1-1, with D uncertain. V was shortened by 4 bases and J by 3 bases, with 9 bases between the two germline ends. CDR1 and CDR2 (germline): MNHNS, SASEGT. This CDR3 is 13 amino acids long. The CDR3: CASSVMRYTEAFF. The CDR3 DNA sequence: TGTGCCAGCAGTGTAATGAGGTACACTGAAGCTTTCTTT.

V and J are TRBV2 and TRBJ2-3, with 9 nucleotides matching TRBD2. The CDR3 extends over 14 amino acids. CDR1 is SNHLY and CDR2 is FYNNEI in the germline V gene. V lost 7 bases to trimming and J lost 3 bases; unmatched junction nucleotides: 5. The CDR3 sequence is CASTWRGGTDTQYF. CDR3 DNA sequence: TGTGCCAGCACATGGCGGGGGGGGACAGATACGCAGTATTTT.

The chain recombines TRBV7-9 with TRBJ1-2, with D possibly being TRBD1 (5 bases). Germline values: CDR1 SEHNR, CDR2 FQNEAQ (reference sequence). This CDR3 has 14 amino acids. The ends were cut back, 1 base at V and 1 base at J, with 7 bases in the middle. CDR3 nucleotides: TGTGCCAGCAGCTTAGAGACAGTTAACTATGGCTACACCTTC. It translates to CASSLETVNYGYTF.

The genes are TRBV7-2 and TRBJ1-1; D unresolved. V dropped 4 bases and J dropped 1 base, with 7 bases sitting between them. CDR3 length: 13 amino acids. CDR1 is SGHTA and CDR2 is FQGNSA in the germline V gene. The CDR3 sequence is CASSSQQNTEAFF. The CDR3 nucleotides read TGTGCCAGCAGCTCCCAGCAGAACACTGAAGCTTTCTTT.

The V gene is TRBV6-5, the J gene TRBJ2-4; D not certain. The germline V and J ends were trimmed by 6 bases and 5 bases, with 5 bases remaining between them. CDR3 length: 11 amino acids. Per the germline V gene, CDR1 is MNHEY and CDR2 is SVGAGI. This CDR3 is CASRVQNIQYF. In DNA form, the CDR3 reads TGTGCCAGCAGAGTCCAAAACATTCAGTACTTC.

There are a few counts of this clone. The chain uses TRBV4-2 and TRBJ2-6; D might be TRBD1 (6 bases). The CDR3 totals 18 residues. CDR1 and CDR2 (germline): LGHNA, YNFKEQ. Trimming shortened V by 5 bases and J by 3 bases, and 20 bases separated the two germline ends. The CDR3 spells CASSSPLGQPNGANVLTF. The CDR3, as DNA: TGTGCCAGCAGCTCCCCCCTAGGACAGCCTAATGGGGCCAACGTCCTGACTTTC.